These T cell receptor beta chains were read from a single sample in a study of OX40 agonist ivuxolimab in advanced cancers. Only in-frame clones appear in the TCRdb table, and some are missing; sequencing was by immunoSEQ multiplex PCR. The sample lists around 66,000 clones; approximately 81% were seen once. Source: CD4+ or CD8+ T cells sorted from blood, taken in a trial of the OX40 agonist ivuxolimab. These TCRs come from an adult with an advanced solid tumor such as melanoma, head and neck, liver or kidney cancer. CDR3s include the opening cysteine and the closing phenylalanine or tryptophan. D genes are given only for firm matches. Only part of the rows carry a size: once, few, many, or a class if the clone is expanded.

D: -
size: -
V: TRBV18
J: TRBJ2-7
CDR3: CASSPWQAEQYF
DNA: TGTGCCAGCTCACCTTGGCAGGCCGAGCAGTACTTC

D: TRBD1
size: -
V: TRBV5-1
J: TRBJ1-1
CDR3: CASSLLQGATEAFF
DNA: TGCGCCAGCAGCTTGTTGCAGGGGGCCACTGAAGCTTTCTTT

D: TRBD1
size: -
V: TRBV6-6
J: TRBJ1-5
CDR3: CASSLGQVNQPQHF
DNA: TGTGCCAGCAGTTTAGGACAGGTCAATCAGCCCCAGCATTTT

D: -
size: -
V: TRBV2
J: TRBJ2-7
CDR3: CAGRGEVHEQYF
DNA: TGTGCCGGACGAGGGGAAGTCCACGAGCAGTACTTC

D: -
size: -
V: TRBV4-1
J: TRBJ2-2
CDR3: CASSQGGVGELFF
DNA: TGCGCCAGCAGCCAAGGGGGGGTCGGGGAGCTGTTTTTT

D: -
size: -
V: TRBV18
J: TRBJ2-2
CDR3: CASSRQATGNTGELFF
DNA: TGTGCCAGCTCACGACAAGCCACAGGGAACACCGGGGAGCTGTTTTTT

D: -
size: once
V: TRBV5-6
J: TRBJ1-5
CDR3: CASSLSDGRGLRFNQPQHF
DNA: TGTGCCAGCAGCTTGTCGGATGGCAGGGGACTTCGATTCAATCAGCCCCAGCATTTT

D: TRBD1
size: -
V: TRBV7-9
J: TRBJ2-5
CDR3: CASSERTGGETQYF
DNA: TGTGCCAGCAGCGAGCGGACAGGGGGAGAGACCCAGTACTTC

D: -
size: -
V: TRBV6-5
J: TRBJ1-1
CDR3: CASSYSGHPTDTEAFF
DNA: TGTGCCAGCAGTTACTCGGGACATCCCACGGACACTGAAGCTTTCTTT

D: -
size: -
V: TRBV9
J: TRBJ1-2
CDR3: CASSVGNVGADGYTF
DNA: TGTGCCAGCAGCGTAGGAAATGTGGGGGCGGATGGCTACACCTTC

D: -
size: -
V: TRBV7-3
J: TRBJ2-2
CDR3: CASAHLRGAIGNTGELFF
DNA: TGTGCCAGCGCCCATCTAAGGGGGGCTATAGGAAACACCGGGGAGCTGTTTTTT

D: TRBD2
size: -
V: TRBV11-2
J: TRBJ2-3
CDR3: CASSTQRGARDTQYF
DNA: TGTGCCAGCAGCACCCAGCGGGGGGCTCGAGATACGCAGTATTTT

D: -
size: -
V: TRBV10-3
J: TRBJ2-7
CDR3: CAIRGEKVHEQYF
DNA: TGTGCCATCAGGGGGGAGAAGGTCCATGAGCAGTACTTC

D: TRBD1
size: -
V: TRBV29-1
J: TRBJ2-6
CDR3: CSVDPGTGAGANVLTF
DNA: TGCAGCGTTGACCCCGGGACAGGGGCGGGGGCCAACGTCCTGACTTTC

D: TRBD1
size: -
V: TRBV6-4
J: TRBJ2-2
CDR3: CASSPGQGTTGELFF
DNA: TGTGCCAGCAGTCCGGGACAGGGAACCACCGGGGAGCTGTTTTTT

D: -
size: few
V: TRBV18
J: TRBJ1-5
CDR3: CASSADPNQPQHF
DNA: TGTGCCAGCTCTGCGGACCCCAATCAGCCCCAGCATTTT

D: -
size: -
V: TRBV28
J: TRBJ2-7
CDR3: CASSLSSPPAPPRDNGQYF
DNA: TGTGCCAGCAGTTTATCGTCCCCCCCGGCTCCCCCCCGGGACAATGGCCAGTACTTC

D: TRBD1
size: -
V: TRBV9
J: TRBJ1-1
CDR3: CASSPIGTGISEAFF
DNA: TGTGCCAGCAGCCCCATCGGGACAGGGATCAGTGAAGCTTTCTTT

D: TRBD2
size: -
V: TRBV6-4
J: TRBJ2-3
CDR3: CASSEVLAGETQYF
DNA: TGTGCCAGCAGTGAGGTGCTAGCGGGAGAGACGCAGTATTTT

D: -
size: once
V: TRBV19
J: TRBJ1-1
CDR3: CASSLWGEAFF
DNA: TGTGCCAGTAGCTTGTGGGGTGAAGCTTTCTTT

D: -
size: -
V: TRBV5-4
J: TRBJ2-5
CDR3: CASSLGQETQYF
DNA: TGTGCCAGCAGCTTGGGCCAAGAGACCCAGTACTTC

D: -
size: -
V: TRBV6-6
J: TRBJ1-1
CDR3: CASSCKRGGEAFF
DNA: TGTGCCAGCAGTTGCAAGCGGGGGGGCGAAGCTTTCTTT

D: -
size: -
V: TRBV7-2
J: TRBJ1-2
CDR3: CASSLVGQNYGYTF
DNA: TGTGCCAGCAGCTTAGTGGGGCAGAACTATGGCTACACCTTC

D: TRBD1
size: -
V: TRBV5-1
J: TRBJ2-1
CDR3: CASTWTGGFNEQFF
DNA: TGCGCCAGCACCTGGACAGGGGGCTTCAATGAGCAGTTCTTC

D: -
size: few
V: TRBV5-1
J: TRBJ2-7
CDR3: CASSTGWRTYEQYF
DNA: TGCGCCAGCAGTACAGGCTGGAGGACCTACGAGCAGTACTTC

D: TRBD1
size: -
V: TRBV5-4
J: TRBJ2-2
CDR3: CASSPTGAGFGELFF
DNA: TGTGCCAGCAGCCCGACAGGGGCCGGCTTCGGGGAGCTGTTTTTT

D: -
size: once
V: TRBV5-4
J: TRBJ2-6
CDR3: CASSLDRSGANVLTF
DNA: TGTGCCAGCAGCTTAGACAGGTCTGGGGCCAACGTCCTGACTTTC

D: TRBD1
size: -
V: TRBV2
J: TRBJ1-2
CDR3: CASSARQGVSYGYTF
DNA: TGTGCCAGCAGCGCGAGACAGGGAGTTTCCTATGGCTACACCTTC

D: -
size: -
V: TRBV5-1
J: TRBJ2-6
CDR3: CASSLQGTGANVLTF
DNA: TGCGCCAGCAGCTTGCAAGGGACTGGGGCCAACGTCCTGACTTTC

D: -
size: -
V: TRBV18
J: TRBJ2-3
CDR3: CASSPPLAGTDTQYF
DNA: TGTGCCAGCTCACCACCGTTAGCAGGCACAGATACGCAGTATTTT

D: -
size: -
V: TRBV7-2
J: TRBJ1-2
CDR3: CASSYRTPLEGGYTF
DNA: TGTGCCAGCAGCTACCGAACCCCACTTGAGGGAGGCTACACCTTC

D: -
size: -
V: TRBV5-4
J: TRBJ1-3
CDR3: CASSLRPNSGNTIYF
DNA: TGTGCCAGCAGCTTGAGGCCCAACTCTGGAAACACCATATATTTT

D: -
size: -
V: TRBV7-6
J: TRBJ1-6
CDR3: CASSAQSGDSPLHF
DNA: TGTGCCAGCAGCGCCCAGTCAGGGGATTCACCCCTCCACTTT

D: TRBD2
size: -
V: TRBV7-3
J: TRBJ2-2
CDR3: CASLPRAHTSGLIIHTGELFF
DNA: TGTGCCAGCCTACCCCGAGCCCATACTAGCGGATTAATTATTCACACCGGGGAGCTGTTTTTT

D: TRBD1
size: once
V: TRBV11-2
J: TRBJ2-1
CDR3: CASSYRDRANEQFF
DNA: TGTGCCAGCAGCTACCGGGACAGGGCTAATGAGCAGTTCTTC

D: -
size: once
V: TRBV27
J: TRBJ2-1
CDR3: CASTPRGESYNEQFF
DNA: TGTGCCAGCACCCCGAGGGGGGAGTCCTACAATGAGCAGTTCTTC

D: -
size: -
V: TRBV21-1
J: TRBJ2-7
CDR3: CASSPDREPSYEQYF
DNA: TGTGCCAGCAGCCCAGACAGGGAACCATCCTACGAGCAGTACTTC

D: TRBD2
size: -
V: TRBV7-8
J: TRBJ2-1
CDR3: CASSLVVSSGYNEQFF
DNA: TGTGCCAGCAGCTTAGTGGTGTCTAGCGGATACAATGAGCAGTTCTTC

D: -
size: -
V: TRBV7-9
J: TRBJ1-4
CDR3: CASSLSGTATNEKLFF
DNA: TGTGCCAGCAGCTTATCAGGGACCGCAACTAATGAAAAACTGTTTTTT

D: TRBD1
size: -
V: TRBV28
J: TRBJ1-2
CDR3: CASGDRALYGYTF
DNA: TGTGCCAGCGGAGACAGGGCCCTCTATGGCTACACCTTC

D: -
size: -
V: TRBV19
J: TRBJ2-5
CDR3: CASSISTQETQYF
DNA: TGTGCCAGTAGTATCAGCACCCAAGAGACCCAGTACTTC

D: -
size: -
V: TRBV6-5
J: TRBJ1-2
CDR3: CATRQEINYGYTF
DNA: TGTGCCACCAGACAGGAGATTAACTATGGCTACACCTTC

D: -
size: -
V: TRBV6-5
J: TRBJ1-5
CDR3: CASSPRPQGTQPQHF
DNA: TGTGCCAGCAGTCCAAGGCCTCAAGGGACTCAGCCCCAGCATTTT

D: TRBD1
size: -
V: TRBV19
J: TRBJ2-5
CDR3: CASSTGGTKTQYF
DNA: TGTGCCAGTAGTACAGGGGGAACAAAGACCCAGTACTTC

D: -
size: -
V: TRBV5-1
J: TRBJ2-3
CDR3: CASRTDTQYF
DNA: TGCGCCAGCCGCACAGATACGCAGTATTTT

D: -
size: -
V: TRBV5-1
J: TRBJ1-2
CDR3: CASSPVGYGYTF
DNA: TGCGCCAGCAGCCCGGTGGGCTATGGCTACACCTTC

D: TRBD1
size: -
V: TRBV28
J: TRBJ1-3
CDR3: CASSSDQGARDTIYF
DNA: TGTGCCAGCAGTTCGGACCAGGGGGCGCGGGACACCATATATTTT

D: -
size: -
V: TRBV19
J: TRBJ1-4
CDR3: CASRGPSREKLFF
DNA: TGTGCCAGTAGGGGACCGAGCCGCGAAAAACTGTTTTTT

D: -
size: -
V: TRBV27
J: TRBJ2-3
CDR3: CASQIPGPTDTQYF
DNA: TGTGCCAGCCAGATCCCCGGCCCCACAGATACGCAGTATTTT